The rows below give T cell receptor beta chains drawn from one sample of a study of CD8 T cells in Susac syndrome. TCRdb re-called the immunoSEQ multiplex PCR reads with MiXCR, one entry per CDR3 protein. Of 330,000 or so distinct CDR3 sequences listed, over 75% are singletons. Input material: CD8+ T cells from PBMCs. These receptors all stem from a human donor with multiple sclerosis. The CDR3 runs from the conserved cysteine through the conserved F or W. The D gene is left open where the match is weak. A row's size may be missing; if present it is once, few, many or a size class.

V gene	clone size	D gene	J gene	CDR3 DNA	CDR3 protein
TRBV11-2	NA	TRBD2	TRBJ2-5	TGTGCCAGCAGCTTACTAGCGGGATGGGAGACCCAGTACTTC	CASSLLAGWETQYF
TRBV4-3	NA	NA	TRBJ2-1	TGCGCCAGCAGCCAAGATCAAAGCGGCCGGGACAATGAGCAGTTCTTC	CASSQDQSGRDNEQFF
TRBV18	NA	NA	TRBJ2-2	TGTGCCAGCTCACCGGGCCGACAGGCGAAGCCTACGAACACCGGGGAGCTGTTTTTT	CASSPGRQAKPTNTGELFF
TRBV14	NA	TRBD1	TRBJ2-7	TGTGCCAGCAGCTCCTACTTGGGACAGGGCGACGAGCAGTACTTC	CASSSYLGQGDEQYF
TRBV28	NA	NA	TRBJ2-7	TGTGCCAGCAGTTTAATCTCGGGAGTTCTTTACGAGCAGTACTTC	CASSLISGVLYEQYF
TRBV24-1	NA	NA	TRBJ2-5	TGTGCCACCAGTGGGAGGGGGCGGGAGACCCAGTACTTC	CATSGRGRETQYF
TRBV20-1	NA	TRBD2	TRBJ2-2	TGCAGTGCCAGACTAGCCCTCGCTACCGGGGAGCTGTTTTTT	CSARLALATGELFF
TRBV6-5	NA	TRBD2	TRBJ2-7	TGTGCCAGCAGTTACTTTCGGCCTAGCGGGGGATACGAGCAGTACTTC	CASSYFRPSGGYEQYF
TRBV29-1	few	TRBD1	TRBJ2-7	TGCAGCGTTGGGACAGGTTCCTACGAGCAGTACTTC	CSVGTGSYEQYF
TRBV19	NA	TRBD2	TRBJ2-1	TGTGCCAGTCGGGGACTAGCGGGTAGGAATGAGCAGTTCTTC	CASRGLAGRNEQFF
TRBV12-5	NA	NA	TRBJ1-6	TGTGCTAGTGGTCTCCGGGTTCCCCTCCACTTT	CASGLRVPLHF
TRBV12-5	once	NA	TRBJ1-2	TGTGCTAGTGGTAAAGAGGACTACTATGGCTACACCTTC	CASGKEDYYGYTF
TRBV4-2	NA	TRBD2	TRBJ2-4	TGTGCCAGCAGCCCCCCGGGGGTAGCGGGTTACCCGGAGGGAGCCAAAAACATTCAGTACTTC	CASSPPGVAGYPEGAKNIQYF
TRBV28	NA	TRBD2	TRBJ2-1	TGTGCCAGCAGTCGCAACTACGGGACTAGCGGGAACTATGAGCAGTTCTTC	CASSRNYGTSGNYEQFF
TRBV20-1	NA	TRBD1	TRBJ2-7	TGCAGTGCTAGGCTATGGGACAGGGGTGTCGAGCAGTACTTC	CSARLWDRGVEQYF
TRBV19	NA	TRBD2	TRBJ2-1	TGTGCCAGTAGCCCCGGACTAGCGGGGCCCTTAGAGGAGCAGTTCTTC	CASSPGLAGPLEEQFF
TRBV19	NA	NA	TRBJ2-1	TGTGCCAGTAGTATAAGTAAAGGAACCCAAAATGAGCAGTTCTTC	CASSISKGTQNEQFF
TRBV4-3	NA	NA	TRBJ2-3	TGCGCCAGCAGCCATCCGGGCGGGGGCAGCACAGATACGCAGTATTTT	CASSHPGGGSTDTQYF
TRBV2	once	NA	TRBJ2-7	TGTGCCAGCAGGGAGGGTAGTTCGTCCTACGAGCAGTACTTC	CASREGSSSYEQYF
TRBV5-1	NA	TRBD1	TRBJ2-7	TGCGCCAGCAGCACCGGGACAGGGGTGGTCTACGAGCAGTACTTC	CASSTGTGVVYEQYF
TRBV2	once	NA	TRBJ2-7	TGTGCCAGCAGGGGTAGCAACCCCTACGAGCAGTACTTC	CASRGSNPYEQYF
TRBV13	NA	TRBD2	TRBJ2-7	TGTGCCAGCAGCTTAAGTCTAGCGGACACCTACGAGCAGTACTTC	CASSLSLADTYEQYF
TRBV7-9	NA	TRBD1	TRBJ2-1	TGTGCCAGCAGGATTGGGACAGACTACAATGAGCAGTTCTTC	CASRIGTDYNEQFF
TRBV11-2	NA	TRBD1	TRBJ2-2	TGTGCCAGCAGCTTAGCGGGACAGAGAACCGGGGAGCTGTTTTTT	CASSLAGQRTGELFF
TRBV4-3	NA	TRBD1	TRBJ2-2	TGCGCCAGCAGCCCCACCTCCGCGGGACAGGGCGCCGGGGAGCTGTTTTTT	CASSPTSAGQGAGELFF
TRBV29-1	NA	NA	TRBJ2-7	TGCAGCGTTGAAGATCTGTACGAGCAGTACTTC	CSVEDLYEQYF
TRBV30	NA	TRBD2	TRBJ2-3	TGTGCCTGGTATAGCGGGAGGACAGATACGCAGTATTTT	CAWYSGRTDTQYF
TRBV19	NA	NA	TRBJ2-5	TGTGCCAGTAGTGATAGCGAGACCCAGTACTTC	CASSDSETQYF
TRBV6-1	once	TRBD2	TRBJ2-1	TGTGCCAGCGGCGCACTAGCGGGAGGGCCGGATGAGCAGTTCTTC	CASGALAGGPDEQFF
TRBV5-4	NA	NA	TRBJ2-1	TGTGCCAGCAGCCACAGGGATGAGCAGTTCTTC	CASSHRDEQFF
TRBV12-3/TRBV12-4	NA	TRBD1	TRBJ2-7	TGTGCCAGCAGCTCTTCGACAGGGTTTCCCTACGAGCAGTACTTC	CASSSSTGFPYEQYF
TRBV12-3/TRBV12-4	NA	TRBD1	TRBJ1-6	TGTGCCAGCAGTAGTCCCTTGGACAGGGGGACACCCCTCCACTTT	CASSSPLDRGTPLHF
TRBV7-9	NA	NA	TRBJ2-2	TGTGCCAGCAGCTTAGCGGGACCCTCCGGGGAGCTGTTTTTT	CASSLAGPSGELFF
TRBV6-5	few	NA	TRBJ1-6	TGTGCCAGCAGTTACCCGACGGGGCAGGGTAAAGGTTCACCCCTCCACTTT	CASSYPTGQGKGSPLHF
TRBV9	once	NA	TRBJ1-1	TGTGCCACCGCTCCTGAAGCTTTCTTT	CATAPEAFF
TRBV27	NA	TRBD2	TRBJ2-1	TGTGCCAGCAGTTTACTAGCGGGAGGGCCGAGGGAGCAGTTCTTC	CASSLLAGGPREQFF
TRBV20-1	NA	NA	TRBJ2-1	TGCAGTGCTGTACTACGCACCTACAATGAGCAGTTCTTC	CSAVLRTYNEQFF
TRBV10-3	NA	NA	TRBJ2-1	TGTGCCATCAGTGAGTCGGAAACAGATCACAATGAGCAGTTCTTC	CAISESETDHNEQFF
TRBV27	NA	NA	TRBJ2-6	TGTGCCAGCAGTTTAGCCCACACAACAGGGGCCAACGTCCTGACTTTC	CASSLAHTTGANVLTF
TRBV6-5	NA	TRBD2	TRBJ2-1	TGTGCCAGCAGTTACTCGAAGTGGACTAGCGGGGGTGATGAGCAGTTCTTC	CASSYSKWTSGGDEQFF
TRBV6-1	NA	TRBD1	TRBJ1-4	TGTGCCAGCGGAGACTCTGGGACAGGGGATCATGAAAAACTGTTTTTT	CASGDSGTGDHEKLFF
TRBV4-2	NA	TRBD2	TRBJ2-7	TGTGCCAGCAGCCAAGATCCCCTAGCGGGAGTCTCCTACGAGCAGTACTTC	CASSQDPLAGVSYEQYF
TRBV2	NA	TRBD2	TRBJ2-7	TGTGCCTTCGGGACTACAATCTCCTACGAGCAGTACTTC	CAFGTTISYEQYF
TRBV9	NA	TRBD2	TRBJ2-3	TGTGCCAGCAACACAGCGGGAGTCGGCACAGATACGCAGTATTTT	CASNTAGVGTDTQYF
TRBV11-3	NA	NA	TRBJ2-3	TGTGCCAGCAGCGCTGGCTGGGGTCCAGATACGCAGTATTTT	CASSAGWGPDTQYF
TRBV28	NA	NA	TRBJ2-1	TGTGCCAGCAGTTCCCTTACGGGAAACTACAATGAGCAGTTCTTC	CASSSLTGNYNEQFF
TRBV12-3/TRBV12-4	NA	NA	TRBJ2-5	TGTGCCAGCAGTCGACGTGGGGAGACCCAGTACTTC	CASSRRGETQYF
TRBV27	NA	TRBD1	TRBJ1-4	TGTGCCAGCAGGGAAACAGGGGTTACTAATGAAAAACTGTTTTTT	CASRETGVTNEKLFF
TRBV7-9	NA	TRBD2	TRBJ2-7	TGTGCCAGCAGCAAGGGACTAGCGGGCTTCTACGAGCAGTACTTC	CASSKGLAGFYEQYF